The clone carrying this T cell receptor (beta chain) was picked up a small number of times. This CDR3 spans 15 amino acids. Germline V lookup: CDR1 KGHSH, CDR2 LQKENI. Between the trimmed V and J ends, which lost 0 bases and 0 bases, there was a span of 3 bases. This sample is drawn from a study of OX40 agonist ivuxolimab in advanced cancers. This table comes from immunoSEQ multiplex PCR, and its TCRdb copy is limited to in-frame clones, with some not included. The sample lists 60,000 or so clones; 85% to 90% were seen once. The origin of this receptor is an adult with an advanced solid tumor such as melanoma, head and neck, liver or kidney cancer. The chain combines TRBV18 with TRBJ2-6; the D is unclear. The sequenced sample was CD4+ or CD8+ T cells sorted from blood, obtained in a trial of the OX40 agonist ivuxolimab. The CDR3: CASSPPTSGANVLTF. CDR3 bases: TGTGCCAGCTCACCACCGACCTCTGGGGCCAACGTCCTGACTTTC. The full variable domain, its missing parts supplied by reference TRBV18 and TRBJ2-6, is NAGVMQNPRHLVRRRGQEARLRCSPMKGHSHVYWYRQLPEEGLKFMVYLQKENIIDESGMPKERFSAEFPKEGPSILRIQQVVRGDSAAYFCASSPPTSGANVLTFGAGSRLTVL.